This TCR beta chain originates from a study of cytomegalovirus exposure and HLA in healthy donors. Study outcomes and limitations: In the analysis, some V segments, TRBV6-2 and TRBV6-3 included, were excluded as indistinguishable. The study designated some 180 TCR beta chains cytomegalovirus-associated.

The PCR had 60 Vbeta and 13 Jbeta primers. The method was immunoSEQ multiplex PCR; TCRdb's version includes in-frame clones alone and lacks a portion of them. Here the sample spans fewer than 150,000 clones, about 64% being singletons. With 5 bases clipped from V and 1 base from J, the junction kept 2 bases outside the gene matches. The CDR3 spans 15 residues. Germline values: CDR1 SSHAT, CDR2 FNYEAQ (reference sequence). This clone has a handful of counts. As yet, its antigen is unknown. Distinct nucleotide sequences in the sample also encode this CDR3. The sequence was collected from a man aged 18 to 29 in good health and CMV-seropositive. The rearrangement joins TRBV7-7 to TRBJ2-2, with 9 bases that match TRBD1. Sample: PBMCs. The CDR3 DNA is TGTGCCAGCAGCGCGACAGGGGGGAACACCGGGGAGCTGTTTTTT. This gives the protein CASSATGGNTGELFF.